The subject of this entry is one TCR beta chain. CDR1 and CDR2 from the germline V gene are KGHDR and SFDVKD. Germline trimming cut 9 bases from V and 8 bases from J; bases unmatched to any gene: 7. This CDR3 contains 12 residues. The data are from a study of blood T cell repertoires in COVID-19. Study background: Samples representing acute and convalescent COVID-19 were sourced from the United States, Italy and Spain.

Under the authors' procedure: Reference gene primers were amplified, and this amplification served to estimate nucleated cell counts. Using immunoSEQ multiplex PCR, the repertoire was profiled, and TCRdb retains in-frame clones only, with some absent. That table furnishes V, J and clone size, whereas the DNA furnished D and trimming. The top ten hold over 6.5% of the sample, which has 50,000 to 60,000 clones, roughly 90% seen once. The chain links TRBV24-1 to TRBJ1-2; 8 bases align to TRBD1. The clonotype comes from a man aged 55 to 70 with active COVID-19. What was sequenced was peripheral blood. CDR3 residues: CATSGQGGGYTF. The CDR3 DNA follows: TGTGCCACCTCCGGACAGGGCGGGGGCTACACCTTC.